These T cell receptor beta chains were read from a single sample in a study of OX40 agonist ivuxolimab in advanced cancers. Data came from immunoSEQ multiplex PCR; TCRdb stores just in-frame clones and leaves some out. Among around 67,000 clones listed, roughly nine tenths were seen once. The sample in question was CD4+ or CD8+ T cells sorted from blood, obtained in a trial of the OX40 agonist ivuxolimab. All receptors derive from an adult with an advanced solid tumor such as melanoma, head and neck, liver or kidney cancer. The CDR3 runs from the conserved cysteine through the conserved F or W. A D gene is named only where the DNA matches it firmly. Only some rows state a clone size, as once, few, many or a class for expanded clones.

j_call v_call clone_size d_call cdr3_nt cdr3_aa
TRBJ1-5 TRBV5-8 . . TGTGCCAGCAACCTACTACTAGCGCCCCAGCATTTT CASNLLLAPQHF
TRBJ2-7 TRBV18 . TRBD1 TGTGCCAGCTCACCACCCGGACAGGGGGCCCACGAGCAGTACTTC CASSPPGQGAHEQYF
TRBJ2-7 TRBV7-2 . . TGTGCCAGCAGCTTCACCGGGACTCCGAAGTACTTC CASSFTGTPKYF
TRBJ1-1 TRBV6-1 . TRBD1 TGTGCCAGCAGTGGTCAGGGGGACACTGAAGCTTTCTTT CASSGQGDTEAFF
TRBJ2-7 TRBV7-2 . TRBD2 TGTGCCAGCAGCTTAGCTAGCGGGGACCTCTCCTACGAGCAGTACTTC CASSLASGDLSYEQYF
TRBJ2-2 TRBV10-3 . TRBD1 TGTGCCATCAGCAAACAGGGGGCCGGGGAGCTGTTTTTT CAISKQGAGELFF
TRBJ2-1 TRBV2 . TRBD1 TGTGCCAGCAGGGGGACAGGGGTGGGTGAGCAGTTCTTC CASRGTGVGEQFF
TRBJ2-5 TRBV28 . . TGTGCCAGCAGTCCTCGCAGAGGGGGCCAAGAGACCCAGTACTTC CASSPRRGGQETQYF
TRBJ2-2 TRBV14 . TRBD1 TGTGCCAGCAGCCCGACAGGGGGCGGCACCGGGGAGCTGTTTTTT CASSPTGGGTGELFF
TRBJ2-1 TRBV4-2 . TRBD2 TGTGCCAGCAGCCGGGGACTAGAAAATGAGCAGTTCTTC CASSRGLENEQFF
TRBJ2-2 TRBV4-1 . . TGCGCCAGCAGCCAAGACCCGCACGGGGAGCTGTTTTTT CASSQDPHGELFF
TRBJ2-1 TRBV11-1 . . TGTGCCAGCAGCTTGGCCGCGCCGAACAATGAGCAGTTCTTC CASSLAAPNNEQFF
TRBJ1-6 TRBV28 . . TGTGCCAGCAGTGATTTGGATAATTCACCCCTCCACTTT CASSDLDNSPLHF
TRBJ1-2 TRBV5-4 once . TGTGCCAGCAGCTTTGGGAGTCCATCAGGTGCCTATGGCTACACCTTC CASSFGSPSGAYGYTF
TRBJ2-7 TRBV9 . . TGTGCCAGCAGCGTAGATCACAGTACGTTCTACGAGCAGTACTTC CASSVDHSTFYEQYF
TRBJ1-4 TRBV2 . TRBD1 TGTGCCAGCAGTGAAGAGAGGACAGGAAATGAAAAACTGTTTTTT CASSEERTGNEKLFF
TRBJ2-1 TRBV2 . . TGTGCCAGCAGGTTAGGACTCGGACCCGATGAGCAGTTCTTC CASRLGLGPDEQFF
TRBJ2-3 TRBV6-5 . . TGTGCCAGCAGAAGGACGGTTAACACAGATACGCAGTATTTT CASRRTVNTDTQYF
TRBJ2-3 TRBV10-3 . . TGTGCCATCACCGCGGGGTCCACAGATACGCAGTATTTT CAITAGSTDTQYF
TRBJ2-2 TRBV6-6 . . TGTGCCAGCAAGGGGGCCGGGGAGCTGTTTTTT CASKGAGELFF
TRBJ1-1 TRBV11-2 . . TGTGCCAGCAGCCCAACCGGGGGTTACACTGAAGCTTTCTTT CASSPTGGYTEAFF
TRBJ2-1 TRBV30 . . TGTGCCTGGAGTGGCGGGGATTGGGATGAGCAGTTCTTC CAWSGGDWDEQFF
TRBJ2-2 TRBV5-1 . . TGCGCCAGCAGCTCAAACCAGAGATTAAACACCGGGGAGCTGTTTTTT CASSSNQRLNTGELFF
TRBJ2-3 TRBV5-1 . TRBD2 TGCGCCAGCAGCCCAGGGACTAAAGATACGCAGTATTTT CASSPGTKDTQYF
TRBJ1-5 TRBV13 once . TGTGCCAGCAGCTTCCGGAATGAGCCCCAGCATTTT CASSFRNEPQHF
TRBJ2-3 TRBV4-1 . . TGCGCCAGCAGAGGGCTAGCGACTTCCACAGATACGCAGTATTTT CASRGLATSTDTQYF
TRBJ2-5 TRBV7-2 once TRBD2 TGTGCCAGCAGCCTTCAGGCGGGGGAAGAGACCCAGTACTTC CASSLQAGEETQYF
TRBJ1-2 TRBV28 . . TGTGCCAGCAGTTTAGGGGCGGGTAACTATGGCTACACCTTC CASSLGAGNYGYTF
TRBJ1-2 TRBV28 . TRBD1 TGTGCCAGCAGTCGACCGGGACAGGGGGCTGCCGGCTACACCTTC CASSRPGQGAAGYTF
TRBJ1-2 TRBV6-1 . TRBD1 TGTGCCAGCAGTGAAGCGCCCACAGGGGAATATGGCTACACCTTC CASSEAPTGEYGYTF
TRBJ2-3 TRBV10-3 . . TGTGCCACAACAGTTTCAGATACGCAGTATTTT CATTVSDTQYF
TRBJ1-4 TRBV19 . . TGTGCCAGTAGTATTGGAAGCGACTCTGAAAAACTGTTTTTT CASSIGSDSEKLFF
TRBJ1-5 TRBV28 . . TGTGCCAGCAGTTTAGAATTAGGGCGAAATCAGCCCCAGCATTTT CASSLELGRNQPQHF
TRBJ2-3 TRBV15 . . TGTGCCACCAGCAGATATAAGTTAAGCACAGATACGCAGTATTTT CATSRYKLSTDTQYF
TRBJ1-4 TRBV28 . TRBD1 TGTGCCAGCAGTGGACAGGGGGCGAGGGAAAAACTGTTTTTT CASSGQGAREKLFF
TRBJ1-2 TRBV19 once TRBD1 TGTGCCGCCTCGGGACAGGGGACTTCGGTCTACACCTTC CAASGQGTSVYTF
TRBJ1-1 TRBV18 . . TGTGCCAGCTCACCACCGCTTGGGGGGGTGCAACGGACTGAAGCTTTCTTT CASSPPLGGVQRTEAFF
TRBJ2-3 TRBV18 . TRBD1 TGTGCCAGCTCACCCCTCCCCGGGACAGCTAGCACAGATACGCAGTATTTT CASSPLPGTASTDTQYF
TRBJ2-1 TRBV28 . . TGTGCCAGCACCTCCGTCGGGGGCGGGACCTACAATGAGCAGTTCTTC CASTSVGGGTYNEQFF
TRBJ2-3 TRBV11-3 . TRBD1 TGTGCCAGCAGCCCCCGACAGGGGATCGAGAAGGATACGCAGTATTTT CASSPRQGIEKDTQYF
TRBJ1-1 TRBV4-3 . . TGCGCCAGCAGTCGCGGATTGGGGGGCACTGAAGCTTTCTTT CASSRGLGGTEAFF
TRBJ2-3 TRBV7-2 . TRBD2 TGTGCCAGCAGCCCCGGGGGGGGTGGCACAGATACGCAGTATTTT CASSPGGGGTDTQYF
TRBJ1-2 TRBV15 . . TGTGCCACCAGCAGACAAACCAGGGATGGTGGCTACACCTTC CATSRQTRDGGYTF
TRBJ2-1 TRBV10-1 . . TGCGCCAGCAAAGTGAAGAGGGGAGTCCCCAATGAGCAGTTCTTC CASKVKRGVPNEQFF
TRBJ2-7 TRBV4-1 . . TGCGCCAGCAGCCAAGACCGGGGGAACTCCTACGAGCAGTACTTC CASSQDRGNSYEQYF
TRBJ2-7 TRBV7-2 . . TGTGCCAGCAGCCCCGATCCGGGTTGGAGCTACGAGCAGTACTTC CASSPDPGWSYEQYF
TRBJ2-5 TRBV18 . TRBD1 TGTGCCAGCTCCCCCTCACAGGGGAAAGAGACCCAGTACTTC CASSPSQGKETQYF
TRBJ2-7 TRBV27 . TRBD1 TGTGCCAGCCGCGGGACAGGCCTAGCCGAGCAGTACTTC CASRGTGLAEQYF
TRBJ2-7 TRBV5-1 . TRBD2 TGCGCCAGCAGCTTGTTGACGGGAGGGCCTTACGAGCAGTACTTC CASSLLTGGPYEQYF